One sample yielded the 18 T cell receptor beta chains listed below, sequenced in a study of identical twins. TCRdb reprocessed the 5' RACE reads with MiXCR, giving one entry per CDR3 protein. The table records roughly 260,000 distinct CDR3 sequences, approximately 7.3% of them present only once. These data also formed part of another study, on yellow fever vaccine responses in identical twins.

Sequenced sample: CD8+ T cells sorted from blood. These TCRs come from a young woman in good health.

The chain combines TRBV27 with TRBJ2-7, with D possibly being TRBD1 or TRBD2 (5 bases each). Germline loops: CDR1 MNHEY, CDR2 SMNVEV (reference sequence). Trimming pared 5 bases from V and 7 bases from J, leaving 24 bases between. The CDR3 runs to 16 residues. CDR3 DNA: TGTGCCAGCAGTCCGACCCCGGTTGGGGACCAGGGAGAGCAGTACGTC. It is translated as CASSPTPVGDQGEQYV.

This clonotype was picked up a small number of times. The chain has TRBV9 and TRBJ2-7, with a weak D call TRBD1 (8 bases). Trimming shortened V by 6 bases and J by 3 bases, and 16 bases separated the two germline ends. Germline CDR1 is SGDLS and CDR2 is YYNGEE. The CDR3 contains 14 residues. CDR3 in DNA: TGTGCCAGCAACAGGGGGGGACGGGACTACGAGCAGTACTTC. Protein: CASNRGGRDYEQYF.

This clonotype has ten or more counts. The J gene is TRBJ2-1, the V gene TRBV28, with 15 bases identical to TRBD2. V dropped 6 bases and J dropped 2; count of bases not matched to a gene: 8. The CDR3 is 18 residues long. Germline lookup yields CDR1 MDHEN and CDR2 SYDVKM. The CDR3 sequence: CASRRGLAGGSPYNEQFF. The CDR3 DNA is TGTGCCAGCAGGCGTGGACTAGCGGGAGGGTCACCCTACAATGAGCAGTTCTTC.

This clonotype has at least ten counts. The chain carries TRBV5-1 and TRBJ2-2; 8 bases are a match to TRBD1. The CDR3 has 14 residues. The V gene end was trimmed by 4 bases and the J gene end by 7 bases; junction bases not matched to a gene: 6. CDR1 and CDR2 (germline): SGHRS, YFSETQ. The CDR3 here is CASSPDRADGELFF. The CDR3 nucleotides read TGCGCCAGCAGCCCGGACAGGGCAGACGGGGAGCTGTTTTTT.

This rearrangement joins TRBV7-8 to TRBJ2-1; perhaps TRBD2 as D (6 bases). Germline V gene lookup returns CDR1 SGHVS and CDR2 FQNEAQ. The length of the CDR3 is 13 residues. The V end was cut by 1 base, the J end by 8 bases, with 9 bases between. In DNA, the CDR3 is TGTGCCAGCAGCTTAGGCGGGAACGATGAGCAGTTCTTC. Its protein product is CASSLGGNDEQFF.

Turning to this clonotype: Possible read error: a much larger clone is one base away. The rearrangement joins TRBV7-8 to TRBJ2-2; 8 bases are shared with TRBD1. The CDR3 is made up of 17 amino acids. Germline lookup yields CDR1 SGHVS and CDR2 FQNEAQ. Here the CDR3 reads CTSSLEGQGADTGELFF. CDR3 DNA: TGTACCAGCAGCTTAGAGGGGCAGGGGGCCGACACCGGGGAGCTGTTTTTT. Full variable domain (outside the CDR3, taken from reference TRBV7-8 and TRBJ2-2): GAGVSQSPRYKVAKRGQDVALRCDPISGHVSLFWYQQALGQGPEFLTYFQNEAQLDKSGLPSDRFFAERPEGSVSTLKIQRTQQEDSAVYLCTSSLEGQGADTGELFFGEGSRLTVL.

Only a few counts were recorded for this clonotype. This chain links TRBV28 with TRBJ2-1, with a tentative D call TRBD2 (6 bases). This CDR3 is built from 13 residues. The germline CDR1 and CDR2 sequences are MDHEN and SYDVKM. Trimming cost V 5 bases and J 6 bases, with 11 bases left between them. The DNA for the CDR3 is TGTGCCAGCAGTGGAGGGGCAGGCAATGAGCAGTTCTTC. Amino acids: CASSGGAGNEQFF.

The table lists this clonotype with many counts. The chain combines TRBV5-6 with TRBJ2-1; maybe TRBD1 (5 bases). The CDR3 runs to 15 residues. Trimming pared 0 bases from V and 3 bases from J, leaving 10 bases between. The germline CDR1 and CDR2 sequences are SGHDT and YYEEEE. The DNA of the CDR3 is TGTGCCAGCAGCTTGGCGCAGGGTTTCTACAATGAGCAGTTCTTC. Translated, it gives CASSLAQGFYNEQFF.

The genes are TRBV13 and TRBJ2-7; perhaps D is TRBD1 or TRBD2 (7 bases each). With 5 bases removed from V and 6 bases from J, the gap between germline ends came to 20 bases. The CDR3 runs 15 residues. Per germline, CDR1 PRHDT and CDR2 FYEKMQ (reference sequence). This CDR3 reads CASSAGGRGEREQYV. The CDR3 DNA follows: TGTGCCAGCAGCGCAGGGGGGAGGGGGGAACGCGAGCAGTACGTC.

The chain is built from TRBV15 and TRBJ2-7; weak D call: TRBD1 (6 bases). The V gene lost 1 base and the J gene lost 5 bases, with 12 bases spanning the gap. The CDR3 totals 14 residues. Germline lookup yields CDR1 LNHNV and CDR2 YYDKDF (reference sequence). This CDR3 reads CATSRADKGDEQYF. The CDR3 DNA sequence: TGTGCCACCAGCAGAGCGGATAAGGGGGACGAGCAGTACTTC.

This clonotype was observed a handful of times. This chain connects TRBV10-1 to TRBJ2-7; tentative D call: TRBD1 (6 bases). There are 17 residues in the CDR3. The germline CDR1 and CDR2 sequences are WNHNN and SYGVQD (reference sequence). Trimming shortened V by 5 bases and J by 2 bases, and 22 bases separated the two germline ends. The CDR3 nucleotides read TGCGCCAGCAGTCAGGGGCCGGGACACCGATACACCTACGAGCAGTACTTC. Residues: CASSQGPGHRYTYEQYF.

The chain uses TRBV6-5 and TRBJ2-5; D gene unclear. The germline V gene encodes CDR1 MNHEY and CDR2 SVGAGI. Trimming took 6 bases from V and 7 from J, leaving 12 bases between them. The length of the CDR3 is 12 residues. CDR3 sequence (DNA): TGTGCCAGCAGATCCGGAATAGGGACCCAGTACTTC. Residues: CASRSGIGTQYF.

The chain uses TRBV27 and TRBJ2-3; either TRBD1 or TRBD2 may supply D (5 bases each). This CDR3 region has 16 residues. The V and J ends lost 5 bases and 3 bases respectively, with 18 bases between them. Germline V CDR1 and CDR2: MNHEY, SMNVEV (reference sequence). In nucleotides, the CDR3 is TGTGCCAGCAGTCCATGGGGTGGGGGTGTAACAGATACGCAGTATTTT. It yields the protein CASSPWGGGVTDTQYF.

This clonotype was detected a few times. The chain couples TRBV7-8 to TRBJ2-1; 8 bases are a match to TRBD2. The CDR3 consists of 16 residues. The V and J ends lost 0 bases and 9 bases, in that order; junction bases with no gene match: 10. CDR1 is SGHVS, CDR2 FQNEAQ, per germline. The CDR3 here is CASSLASGRGAIEQFF. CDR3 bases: TGTGCCAGCAGCTTAGCTTCTGGGCGGGGGGCTATTGAGCAGTTCTTC.

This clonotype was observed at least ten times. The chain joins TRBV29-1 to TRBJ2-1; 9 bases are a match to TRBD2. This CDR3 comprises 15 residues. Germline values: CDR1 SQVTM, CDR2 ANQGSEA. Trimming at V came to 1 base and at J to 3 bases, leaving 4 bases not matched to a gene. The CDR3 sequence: CSVEGLAGFYNEQFF. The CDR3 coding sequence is TGCAGCGTTGAAGGGCTAGCGGGATTCTACAATGAGCAGTTCTTC.

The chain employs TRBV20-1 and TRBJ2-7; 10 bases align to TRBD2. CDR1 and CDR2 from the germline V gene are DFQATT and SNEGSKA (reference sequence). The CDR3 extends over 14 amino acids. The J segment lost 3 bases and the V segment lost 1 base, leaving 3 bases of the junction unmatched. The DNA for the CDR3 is TGCAGTGCTAGAGCACTAGCGGGGTTCTACGAGCAGTACTTC. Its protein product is CSARALAGFYEQYF.

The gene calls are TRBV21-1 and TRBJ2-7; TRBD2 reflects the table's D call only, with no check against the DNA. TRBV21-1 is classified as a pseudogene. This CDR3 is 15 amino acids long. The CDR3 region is CASRNRLAGSYEQYV. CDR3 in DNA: TGTGCCAGCAGAAACAGACTAGCGGGGTCCTACGAGCAGTACGTC.

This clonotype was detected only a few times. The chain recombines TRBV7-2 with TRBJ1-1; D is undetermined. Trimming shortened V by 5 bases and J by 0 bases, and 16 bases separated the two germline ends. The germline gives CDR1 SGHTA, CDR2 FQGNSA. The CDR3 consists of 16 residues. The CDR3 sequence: CASSPIGRAMNTEAFF. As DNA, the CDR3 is TGTGCCAGCAGCCCGATCGGACGGGCGATGAACACTGAAGCTTTCTTT.